Below, 14 T cell receptor beta chains from the same sample are listed, as sequenced in a study of regulatory T cells in long-lasting Graves disease. Specified time point: newly diagnosed GD, antithyroid drugs for less than 3 months. PBMC-derived RNA was used for the TCR library. CDR3 regions were amplified by Arm-PCR using iRepertoire HTBI primers to build TCR beta libraries. TCRdb itself ran the multiplex PCR reads through MiXCR, one entry per CDR3 protein. The sample has 380,000 or so distinct CDR3 sequences, roughly 15% seen once. The data were also submitted as part of a second study, on T cells in Graves' hyperthyroidism and ophthalmopathy.

The source was peripheral blood mononuclear cells (PBMCs), collected at new diagnosis, from a patient treated with antithyroid drugs. These receptors came from a woman aged 18 to 35 with Graves disease.

The rearrangement uses TRBV12-3 or TRBV12-4 and TRBJ2-1; TRBD2 agrees at 10 bases. The CDR3 contains 15 residues. V trimming: 10 bases; J trimming: 6 bases; junction bases outside the gene matches: 12. In DNA form, the CDR3 reads TGTGCCAACAGATCAAGCGGGGGGGCCAGCAATGAGCAGTTCTTC. Translating it yields CANRSSGGASNEQFF.

Concerning this clonotype: A far larger clone differs by one base, so this is likely a read error. The chain is built from TRBV11-2 and TRBJ2-4, with 8 bases lining up with TRBD1. The CDR3 runs to 14 residues. CDR1 is SGHAT, CDR2 FQNNGV, per germline. J gave up 11 bases and V 2 bases, and 8 bases lay outside the gene matches. This CDR3 reads CASSLLQGAGVQYF. The CDR3 DNA follows: TGTGCCAGCAGCTTACTTCAGGGGGCAGGCGTTCAGTACTTC.

There are a few counts of this clonotype. The rearrangement joins TRBV30 to TRBJ2-5, with a weak D call TRBD2 (6 bases). This CDR3 comprises 16 residues. Trimming stripped 4 bases from V and 4 bases from J, with 22 bases between. Germline assignment: CDR1 GTSNPN and CDR2 SVGIG (reference sequence). The CDR3 nucleotides are TGTGCCTGGACCGCGCTAGCGTTTAATTTTCTAGAGACCCAGTACTTC. Encoded protein: CAWTALAFNFLETQYF. Based on the CDR3 plus reference TRBV30 and TRBJ2-5, the full variable domain is SQTIHQWPATLVQPVGSPLSLECTVEGTSNPNLYWYRQAAGRGLQLLFYSVGIGQISSEVPQNLSASRPQDRQFILSSKKLLLSDSGFYLCAWTALAFNFLETQYFGPGTRLLVL.

This clonotype has ten or more counts. The rearrangement uses TRBV28 and TRBJ2-7; 7 bases map to TRBD2. With V trimmed by 2 bases and J by 7 bases, 8 bases remained unmatched. This CDR3 region has 14 residues. Germline V CDR1 and CDR2: MDHEN, SYDVKM. CDR3 bases: TGTGCCAGCAGTTTACTTAAGCGGGGAGGGGAGCAGTACTTC. Its translation is CASSLLKRGGEQYF.

This clonotype has a count of ten or more. V is TRBV14 and J is TRBJ1-2; 10 bases fit TRBD1. Per the germline V gene, CDR1 is SGHDN and CDR2 is FVKESK. This CDR3 spans 18 amino acids. V dropped 4 bases and J dropped 3; count of bases not matched to a gene: 14. The CDR3 sequence is CASSPWGTGAVDYYGYTF. The CDR3 DNA follows: TGTGCCAGCAGCCCATGGGGGACAGGGGCCGTCGACTACTATGGCTACACCTTC.

In regard to this clonotype: The junction does not match germline at one end; this may be a read error. The chain combines TRBV5-8 with TRBJ2-1; D is unclear. There are 12 residues in the CDR3. Germline V gives CDR1 SGHTS, CDR2 YDEGEE. The CDR3 bases are TGTGCCAGCAGCGCTCAGTACAATGGGCAGTTCTTC. Its protein product is CASSAQYNGQFF.

This clonotype was counted between two and nine times. V is TRBV7-6 and J is TRBJ2-1; D gene unclear. The J call may be incorrect, as the DNA end agrees better with TRBJ2-5. Germline CDR1 is SGHVS and CDR2 is FNYEAQ. CDR3 length equals 16 residues. The CDR3 DNA reads as TGTGCCAGCAGCTTAAACCCCGGTCACGACCAAGAGACCCAGTACTTC. Translated: CASSLNPGHDQETQYF.

The rearrangement joins TRBV27 to TRBJ2-3, with D perhaps matching TRBD1 or TRBD2 (6 bases each). Germline values: CDR1 MNHEY, CDR2 SMNVEV (reference sequence). CDR3 size: 13 residues. Trimming removed 11 bases at V and 4 bases at J, with 16 bases between. CDR3: CAAGGGGPDTQYF. The CDR3, as DNA: TGTGCCGCCGGGGGCGGTGGTCCAGATACGCAGTATTTT.

This clonotype was recorded many times. This rearrangement joins TRBV20-1 to TRBJ2-1; the match to TRBD2 covers 8 bases. Germline V gene lookup returns CDR1 DFQATT and CDR2 SNEGSKA (reference sequence). The CDR3 contains 16 residues. V was clipped by 4 bases and J by 6 bases; unmatched bases: 14. The CDR3 coding sequence is TGCAGTGCTAACCTTTTTCGGGCGGGAGGTGGCAATGAGCAGTTCTTC. It encodes CSANLFRAGGGNEQFF.

This clonotype was picked up a small number of times. The rearrangement joins TRBV14 to TRBJ2-7, with 10 positions matching TRBD1. CDR1 is SGHDN, CDR2 FVKESK, per germline. The CDR3 is 17 amino acids. Trimming took 1 base from V and 2 from J; bases not matched to a gene: 8. The CDR3 sequence is CASSQGFGGTGAYEQYF. DNA of the CDR3: TGTGCCAGCAGCCAAGGATTTGGCGGGACAGGGGCCTACGAGCAGTACTTC. The full variable domain, in which reference TRBV14 and TRBJ2-7 provide the parts outside the CDR3, is EAGVTQFPSHSVIEKGQTVTLRCDPISGHDNLYWYRRVMGKEIKFLLHFVKESKQDESGMPNNRFLAERTGGTYSTLKVQPAELEDSGVYFCASSQGFGGTGAYEQYFGPGTRLTVT.

This chain uses TRBV27 with TRBJ2-4; 9 bases are shared with TRBD1. Looked up from germline, CDR1 is MNHEY and CDR2 is SMNVEV (reference sequence). CDR3 length: 13 amino acids. V shed 8 bases and J 8 bases; nucleotides not matched to a gene: 7. The CDR3: CASRGQGRDIQYF. The CDR3 DNA is TGTGCCAGCCGCGGACAGGGGCGGGACATTCAGTACTTC.

As to this clonotype: A clone one base away is much larger, so this may be a read error. The CDR3 here is CVSSPRSGETQYF. The CDR3 DNA follows: TGCGTCAGCAGCCCCCGGAGCGGGGAGACCCAGTACTTC. The V gene is TRBV5-1, the J gene TRBJ2-5; D is perhaps TRBD2 (6 bases). The CDR3 contains 13 residues. Per germline, CDR1 SGHRS and CDR2 YFSETQ.

V usage is TRBV4-2 and J usage is TRBJ1-5, with a tentative D call TRBD1 (5 bases). Per the germline V gene, CDR1 is LGHNA and CDR2 is YNFKEQ. Trimming cost V 0 bases and J 11 bases, with 11 bases left between them. The CDR3 runs to 13 residues. The CDR3 loop reads CASSQDVGGAQHF. DNA for the CDR3: TGTGCCAGCAGCCAAGATGTTGGGGGGGCCCAGCATTTT.

The rearrangement uses TRBV18 and TRBJ1-2; D gene ambiguous. Trimming stripped 3 bases from V and 3 bases from J, with 11 bases between. The CDR3 has 14 amino acids. Germline V lookup: CDR1 KGHSH, CDR2 LQKENI. CDR3: CASSPRGEDYGYTF. The DNA of the CDR3 is TGTGCCAGCTCACCCCGGGGAGAAGACTATGGCTACACCTTC.